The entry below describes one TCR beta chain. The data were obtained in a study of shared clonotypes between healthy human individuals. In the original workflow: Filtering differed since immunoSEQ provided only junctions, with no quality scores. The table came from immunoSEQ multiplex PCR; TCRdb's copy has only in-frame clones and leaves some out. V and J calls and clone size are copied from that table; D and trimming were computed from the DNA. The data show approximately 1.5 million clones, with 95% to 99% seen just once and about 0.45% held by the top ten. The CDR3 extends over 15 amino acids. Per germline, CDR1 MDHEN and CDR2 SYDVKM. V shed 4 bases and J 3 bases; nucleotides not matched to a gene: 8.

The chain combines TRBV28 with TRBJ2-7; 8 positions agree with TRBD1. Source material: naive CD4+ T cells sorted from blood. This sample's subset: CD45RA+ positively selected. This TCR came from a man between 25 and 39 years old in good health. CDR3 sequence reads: CASSSAGTGFYEQYF. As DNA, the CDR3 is TGTGCCAGCAGTTCTGCCGGGACAGGTTTCTACGAGCAGTACTTC. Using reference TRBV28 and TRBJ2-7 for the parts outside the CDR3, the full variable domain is DVKVTQSSRYLVKRTGEKVFLECVQDMDHENMFWYRQDPGLGLRLIYFSYDVKMKEKGDIPEGYSVSREKKERFSLILESASTNQTSMYLCASSSAGTGFYEQYFGPGTRLTVT.